These 28 T cell receptor beta chains originate from one sample sequenced in a study of tumor-infiltrating lymphocytes in oesophageal squamous cell carcinoma. TCRdb redid the calling of the PCR reads with MiXCR, one entry per CDR3 protein. The repertoire holds 7,500 to 9,500 distinct CDR3 sequences, with 66% as singletons. Material for sequencing was esophageal tumor tissue. The source of these receptors is a female donor with esophageal squamous cell carcinoma.

The J gene is TRBJ2-3, the V gene TRBV5-5; no reliable D call. The CDR3 length is 13 residues. Between the trimmed V and J ends, which lost 0 bases and 8 bases, there was a span of 10 bases. The germline gives CDR1 SGHKS, CDR2 YYEKEE (reference sequence). CDR3 sequence (DNA): TGTGCCAGCAGCTTGGAAGTTCGCGTTACGCAGTATTTT. Translation: CASSLEVRVTQYF.

The chain recombines TRBV28 with TRBJ2-5; 10 bases fit TRBD2. Matching the DNA end better, TRBJ2-7 makes the J call doubtful. CDR3 length: 14 amino acids. Germline CDR1 is MDHEN and CDR2 is SYDVKM. The CDR3 protein is CASSYSGRVYEQYF. CDR3 coding DNA: TGTGCCAGCAGTTACAGCGGGAGGGTTTACGAGCAGTACTTC.

In DNA form, the CDR3 reads TGTGCCAGCAGCCAACTCATTTCCGCGGATTATCGGGAGACCCAGTACTTC. Translation gives CASSQLISADYRETQYF. The chain uses TRBV14 and TRBJ2-7; D gene ambiguous. The J call is doubtful: the DNA matches TRBJ2-5 better. This CDR3 spans 17 amino acids. Germline-derived CDR1 and CDR2 are SGHDN and FVKESK.

V gene TRBV7-2 combines with J gene TRBJ2-1; 9 bases are shared with TRBD1. The DNA matches TRBJ2-7 better at its end, which makes the J call doubtful. CDR1 and CDR2 (germline): SGHTA, FQGNSA. The CDR3 loop spans 15 amino acids. The CDR3: CASSSSQGAADTQYF. CDR3 nucleotides: TGTGCCAGCAGCTCCTCACAGGGGGCGGCAGATACGCAGTACTTC.

Worth noting for this clonotype: Germline and junction disagree at one end, which may indicate a read error. The CDR3 is CASSLTRGETQYF. CDR3 nucleotides: TGTGCTAGCAGCTTAACCCGAGGGGAGACCCAGTACTTC. The chain recombines TRBV7-6 with TRBJ2-3; perhaps TRBD2 as D (5 bases). The tail of the sequence fits TRBJ2-5 better, so the J call may be wrong. The CDR3 covers 13 residues. Per germline, CDR1 SGHVS and CDR2 FNYEAQ.

J is TRBJ2-5 and V is TRBV10-3; D gene unclear. The CDR3 is 19 residues long. Looked up from germline, CDR1 is ENHRY and CDR2 is SYGVKD. V dropped 0 bases and J dropped 2 bases, with 22 bases sitting between them. The CDR3 bases are TGTGCCATCAGTGAGTCGGCCCCGATAGGGTTGGGGATACAAGAGACCCAGTACTTC. The encoded protein is CAISESAPIGLGIQETQYF.

V and J are TRBV7-2 and TRBJ1-3; 7 bases are a match to TRBD1. Losses at the gene ends were 5 bases for V and 0 bases for J; bases not matched to a gene: 4. The CDR3 is made up of 15 amino acids. Looked up from germline, CDR1 is SGHTA and CDR2 is FQGNSA. The DNA of the CDR3 is TGTGCCAGCAGCCCGACAGGGATCTCTGGAAACACCATATATTTT. It encodes CASSPTGISGNTIYF.

The genes are TRBV24-1 and TRBJ2-7, with TRBD1 as a possible D gene (5 bases). The J call may be wrong; the DNA end is better matched by TRBJ2-1. The CDR3 covers 12 residues. Germline CDR1 reads KGHDR; CDR2 reads SFDVKD. CDR3 nucleotides: TGTGCCACCGAAGGGGCCGGCAATGAGCAGTTCTTC. Its protein is CATEGAGNEQFF.

With regard to this clonotype: Compared with germline, one end of the junction differs, possibly owing to a read error. V usage is TRBV7-6 and J usage is TRBJ2-3; D tentatively reads TRBD1 or TRBD2 (5 bases each). TRBJ2-5 matches the DNA end more closely, so the J call is doubtful. Germline values: CDR1 SGHVS, CDR2 FNYEAQ. The CDR3 consists of 14 residues. As DNA, the CDR3 is TGTGCTAGCAGCCCCACCGGGGCCCAAGAGACCCAGTACTTC. Its protein is CASSPTGAQETQYF.

The V gene is TRBV6-9, the J gene TRBJ1-5; TRBD1 aligns across 12 bases. Germline V gene lookup returns CDR1 MNHGY and CDR2 SVAAGI. With V trimmed by 11 bases and J by 6 bases, 14 bases remained unmatched. CDR3 size: 16 residues. CDR3 sequence: CAQKGQGAMGSQPQHF. CDR3 nucleotides: TGTGCCCAAAAGGGACAGGGGGCAATGGGGTCTCAGCCCCAGCATTTT.

The chain is built from TRBV15 and TRBJ1-4; D is possibly TRBD1 (5 bases). The CDR3 has 15 amino acids. Per the germline V gene, CDR1 is LNHNV and CDR2 is YYDKDF (reference sequence). Deletions cut 5 bases from V and 11 bases from J, with 21 bases between. The CDR3: CATSLPGQTEEKLFF. The CDR3 bases are TGTGCCACCAGCCTCCCCGGACAAACAGAGGAGAAACTGTTTTTT.

Comments on this clonotype: A much more abundant neighbour one base away suggests this may be a read error. The chain recombines TRBV7-8 with TRBJ2-7; D may be TRBD1 or TRBD2 (5 bases each). The J call may be in error: the DNA end matches TRBJ2-1 better. There are 15 residues in the CDR3. CDR1 and CDR2 from the germline V gene are SGHVS and FQNEAQ. The CDR3 protein is CASTGFQGPSYEQFF. Written as DNA, the CDR3 is TGTGCCAGCACCGGTTTTCAGGGACCCTCCTACGAGCAGTTCTTC.

This chain joins TRBV7-2 and TRBJ2-1, with D possibly matching TRBD2 (6 bases). Germline assignment: CDR1 SGHTA and CDR2 FQGNSA. The V end lost 7 bases, the J end lost 6 bases, and 19 bases lay between the germline ends. This CDR3 has 15 amino acids. The CDR3 DNA reads TGTGCCAGCACCACGACGGGGGAAAGTGTCAATGAGCAGTTCTTC. Translation: CASTTTGESVNEQFF.

This clonotype was seen a few times. The chain combines TRBV7-6 with TRBJ1-1, with a weak D call TRBD1 (5 bases). CDR3 length: 15 amino acids. Trimming pared 5 bases from V and 5 bases from J, leaving 18 bases between. Germline V gene data show CDR1 as SGHVS and CDR2 as FNYEAQ. Here the CDR3 reads CASSQDSLTWTEAFF. CDR3 sequence (DNA): TGTGCCAGCAGCCAAGACAGCCTGACGTGGACTGAAGCTTTCTTT.

This clonotype occurred many times. The chain is built from TRBV7-2 and TRBJ2-1, with 9 bases lining up with TRBD2. CDR1 and CDR2 from the germline V gene are SGHTA and FQGNSA. CDR3 length equals 15 residues. The junction had 5 bases not matched to a gene; V was cut back by 4 bases and J by 4 bases. CDR3 in amino acids: CASSSVAGDYNEQFF. The CDR3 DNA follows: TGTGCCAGCAGCTCCGTAGCGGGGGATTACAATGAGCAGTTCTTC.

This clonotype is large (0.1 to 1%) within its sample. The J gene is TRBJ2-1, the V gene TRBV7-3; 10 nucleotides align to TRBD1. The CDR3 spans 14 residues. The germline V gene encodes CDR1 SGHTA and CDR2 FQGTGA. Germline trimming cut 3 bases from V and 8 bases from J; bases unmatched to any gene: 4. CDR3 bases: TGTGCCAGCAGCTTGGGACAGGGGCCCCATGAGCAGTTCTTC. It yields the protein CASSLGQGPHEQFF.

The chain employs TRBV7-2 and TRBJ2-5; a weak D match, TRBD2 (6 bases). The DNA end lines up better with TRBJ2-7; the J call may be wrong. There are 13 residues in the CDR3. Germline CDR1 and CDR2: SGHTA and FQGNSA. The CDR3 sequence: CASSFDGRREQYF. In DNA form, the CDR3 reads TGTGCCAGCAGTTTTGACGGGAGACGCGAGCAGTACTTC.

CDR3 in amino acids: CASSLRTDYEQYF. The CDR3 DNA sequence: TGTGCCAGCAGCTTAAGGACGGACTACGAGCAGTACTTC. V usage is TRBV7-3 and J usage is TRBJ2-6; no firm D call. TRBJ2-7 explains the end of the DNA better; the J call may be wrong. The CDR3 totals 13 residues. CDR1 is SGHTA, CDR2 FQGTGA, per germline.

Within the sample, this clonotype is hyperexpanded (1% or more). The gene calls are TRBV7-2 and TRBJ1-5; D remains unclear. V was pared by 2 bases and J by 2 bases, with 7 bases between. The CDR3 consists of 14 residues. CDR1 and CDR2 (germline): SGHTA, FQGNSA. CDR3 bases: TGTGCCAGCAGCTTATTATCTGGCAATCAGCCCCAGCATTTT. The encoded protein is CASSLLSGNQPQHF.

The V call is TRBV7-3, the J call TRBJ2-5; 11 bases fit TRBD2. Near its end, the DNA agrees better with TRBJ2-1, so the J call may be wrong. CDR3 length: 16 residues. Germline CDR1 is SGHTA and CDR2 is FQGTGA. CDR3 protein: CASSLSASGGQGEQFF. The CDR3 nucleotides are TGTGCCAGCAGCTTAAGTGCTAGCGGGGGGCAGGGTGAGCAGTTCTTC.

About this clonotype itself: Being one base from a much bigger clone, this may be a read error. The chain links TRBV12-3 or TRBV12-4 to TRBJ2-5, with 8 nucleotides matching TRBD2. The J call may be incorrect, as the DNA end agrees better with TRBJ2-1. This CDR3 region has 16 residues. CDR3 in amino acids: CASSATSEGNQETQFF. The DNA of the CDR3 is TGTGCCAGCAGCGCGACTAGCGAGGGCAACCAAGAGACCCAGTTCTTC.

In regard to this clonotype: The junction departs from germline at one end; a sequencing error may be responsible. CDR3: CASSESNGGNQPQHF. Written as DNA, the CDR3 is TGTGCCAGCAGTGAAAGCAACGGGGGCAATCAGCCCCAGCATTTT. The chain combines TRBV10-2 with TRBJ1-5, with unresolved D. CDR3 length: 15 amino acids. CDR1 and CDR2 from the germline V gene are WSHSY and SAAADI.

The chain joins TRBV24-1 to TRBJ2-5, with D perhaps matching TRBD1 or TRBD2 (5 bases each). CDR1 and CDR2 (germline): KGHDR, SFDVKD. V was cut by 4 bases and J by 4 bases, with 12 bases left in between. This CDR3 region has 14 residues. The CDR3 DNA is TGTGCCACCAGTGACACGGGGCAACGAGAGACCCAGTACTTC. Protein: CATSDTGQRETQYF.

This clonotype was counted a single time. Here the CDR3 DNA reads TGTGCCAGCAGTGATATGGATCAGCCCCAGCATTTT. It is translated as CASSDMDQPQHF. This chain joins TRBV28 and TRBJ1-5; no reliable D call. The CDR3 has 12 amino acids. Germline V gives CDR1 MDHEN, CDR2 SYDVKM. V gave up 5 bases and J gave up 5 bases, with 7 bases separating them.

The count of this clonotype is one. This chain joins TRBV9 and TRBJ2-3; 8 bases are shared with TRBD2. This CDR3 region has 16 residues. V shed 2 bases and J 0 bases; nucleotides not matched to a gene: 5. CDR1 is SGDLS, CDR2 YYNGEE, per germline. This CDR3 reads CASSVSLAVSTDTQYF. CDR3 in DNA: TGTGCCAGCAGCGTGTCACTAGCGGTAAGCACAGATACGCAGTATTTT.

This rearrangement joins TRBV27 to TRBJ2-3; maybe TRBD2 (6 bases). Looked up from germline, CDR1 is MNHEY and CDR2 is SMNVEV (reference sequence). V gave up 5 bases and J gave up 0 bases, with 15 bases separating them. The CDR3 consists of 16 residues. CDR3 protein: CASSLTPGTSTDTQYF. CDR3 DNA sequence: TGTGCCAGCAGTCTCACGCCCGGGACTAGCACAGATACGCAGTATTTT.

This clonotype was counted at least ten times. Germline and junction disagree at one end, which may indicate a read error. The chain is built from TRBV7-7 and TRBJ1-2; D possibly corresponds to TRBD1 (6 bases). Germline CDR1 reads SSHAT; CDR2 reads FNYEAQ (reference sequence). The CDR3 totals 14 residues. The CDR3 sequence: CASSIEQGHYGYTF. The CDR3 coding sequence is TGTGCTAGCAGCATTGAACAGGGCCACTATGGCTACACCTTC.

This clonotype was detected a few times. This rearrangement joins TRBV6-1 to TRBJ2-1; 8 bases are a match to TRBD2. The J segment lost 6 bases and the V segment lost 5 bases, leaving 3 bases of the junction unmatched. Germline values: CDR1 MNHNS, CDR2 SASEGT. The CDR3 runs to 13 residues. CDR3 sequence reads: CASSLAGLNEQFF. The CDR3 DNA reads as TGTGCCAGCAGTCTAGCGGGCCTCAATGAGCAGTTCTTC.